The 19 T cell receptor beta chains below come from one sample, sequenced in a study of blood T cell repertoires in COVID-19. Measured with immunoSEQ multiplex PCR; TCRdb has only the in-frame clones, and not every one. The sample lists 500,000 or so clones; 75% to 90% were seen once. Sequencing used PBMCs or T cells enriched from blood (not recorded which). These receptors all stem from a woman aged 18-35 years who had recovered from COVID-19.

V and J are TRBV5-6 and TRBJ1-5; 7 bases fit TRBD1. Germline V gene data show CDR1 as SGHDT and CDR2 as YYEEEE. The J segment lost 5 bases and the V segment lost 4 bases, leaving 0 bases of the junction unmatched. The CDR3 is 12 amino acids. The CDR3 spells CASSQGDQPQHF. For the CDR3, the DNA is TGTGCCAGCAGCCAGGGGGATCAGCCCCAGCATTTT.

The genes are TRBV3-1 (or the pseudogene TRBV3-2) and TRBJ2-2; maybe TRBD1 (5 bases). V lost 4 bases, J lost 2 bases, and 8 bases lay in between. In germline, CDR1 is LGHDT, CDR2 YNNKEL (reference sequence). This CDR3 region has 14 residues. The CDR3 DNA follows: TGTGCCAGCAGCCGACAGTTAAACACCGGGGAGCTGTTTTTT. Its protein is CASSRQLNTGELFF.

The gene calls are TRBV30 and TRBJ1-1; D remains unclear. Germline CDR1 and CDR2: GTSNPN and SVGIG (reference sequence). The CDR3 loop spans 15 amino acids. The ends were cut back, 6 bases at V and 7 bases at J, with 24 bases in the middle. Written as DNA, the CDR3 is TGTGCCTGTGTAGCTGTTGAAGGCGGGGTTAATGAAGCTTTCTTT. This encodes CACVAVEGGVNEAFF.

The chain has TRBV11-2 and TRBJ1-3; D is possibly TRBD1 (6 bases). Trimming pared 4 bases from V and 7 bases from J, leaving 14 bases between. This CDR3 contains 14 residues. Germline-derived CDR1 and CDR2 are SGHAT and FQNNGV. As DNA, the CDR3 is TGTGCCAGCAGCTGGTCACAGGGTTGGAACACCATATATTTT. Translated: CASSWSQGWNTIYF.

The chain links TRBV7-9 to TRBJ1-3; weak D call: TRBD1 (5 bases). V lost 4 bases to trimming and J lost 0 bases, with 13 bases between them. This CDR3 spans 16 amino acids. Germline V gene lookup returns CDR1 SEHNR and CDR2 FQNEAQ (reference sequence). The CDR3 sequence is CASSSRQFYSGNTIYF. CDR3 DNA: TGTGCCAGCAGCTCCAGACAGTTTTACTCTGGAAACACCATATATTTT.

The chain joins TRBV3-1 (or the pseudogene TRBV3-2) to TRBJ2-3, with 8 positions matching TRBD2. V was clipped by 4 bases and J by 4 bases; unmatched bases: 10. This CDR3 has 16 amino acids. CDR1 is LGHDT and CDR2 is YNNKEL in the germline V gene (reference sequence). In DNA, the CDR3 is TGTGCCAGCAGCCCCCCGGGTGGTAGCGGGGCAGATACGCAGTATTTT. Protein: CASSPPGGSGADTQYF.

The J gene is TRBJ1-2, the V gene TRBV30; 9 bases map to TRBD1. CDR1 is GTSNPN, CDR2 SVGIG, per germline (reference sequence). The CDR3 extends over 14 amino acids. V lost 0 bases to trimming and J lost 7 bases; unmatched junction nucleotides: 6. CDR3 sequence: CAWSVRQGEGGYTF. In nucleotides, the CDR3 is TGTGCCTGGAGTGTACGACAGGGGGAGGGTGGCTACACCTTC. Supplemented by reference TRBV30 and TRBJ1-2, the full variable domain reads SQTIHQWPATLVQPVGSPLSLECTVEGTSNPNLYWYRQAAGRGLQLLFYSVGIGQISSEVPQNLSASRPQDRQFILSSKKLLLSDSGFYLCAWSVRQGEGGYTFGSGTRLTVV.

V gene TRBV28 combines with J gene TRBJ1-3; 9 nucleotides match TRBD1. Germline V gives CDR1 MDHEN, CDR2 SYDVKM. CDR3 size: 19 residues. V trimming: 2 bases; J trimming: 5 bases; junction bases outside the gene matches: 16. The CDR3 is CASSLRSPFTGGERNTIYF. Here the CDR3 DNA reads TGTGCCAGCAGTTTAAGATCTCCCTTTACAGGGGGCGAAAGAAACACCATATATTTT.

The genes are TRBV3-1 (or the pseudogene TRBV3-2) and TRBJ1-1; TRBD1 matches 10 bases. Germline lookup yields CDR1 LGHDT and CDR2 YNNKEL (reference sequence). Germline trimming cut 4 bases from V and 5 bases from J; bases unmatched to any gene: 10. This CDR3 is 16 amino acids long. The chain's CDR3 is CASSLLDRGQGTEAFF. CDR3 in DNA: TGTGCCAGCAGCCTGTTAGACAGGGGGCAGGGGACTGAAGCTTTCTTT.

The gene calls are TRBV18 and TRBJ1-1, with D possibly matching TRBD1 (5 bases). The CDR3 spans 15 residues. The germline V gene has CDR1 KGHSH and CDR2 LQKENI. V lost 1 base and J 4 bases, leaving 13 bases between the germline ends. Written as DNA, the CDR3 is TGTGCCAGCTCACCACAGGCAGGGTTAATCACTGAAGCTTTCTTT. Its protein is CASSPQAGLITEAFF. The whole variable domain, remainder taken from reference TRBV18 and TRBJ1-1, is NAGVMQNPRHLVRRRGQEARLRCSPMKGHSHVYWYRQLPEEGLKFMVYLQKENIIDESGMPKERFSAEFPKEGPSILRIQQVVRGDSAAYFCASSPQAGLITEAFFGQGTRLTVV.

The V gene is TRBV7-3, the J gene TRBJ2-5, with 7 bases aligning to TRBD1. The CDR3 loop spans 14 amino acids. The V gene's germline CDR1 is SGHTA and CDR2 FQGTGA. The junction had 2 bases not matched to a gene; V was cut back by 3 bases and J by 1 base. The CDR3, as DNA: TGTGCCAGCAGCTTCACAGGGGCCCAAGAGACCCAGTACTTC. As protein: CASSFTGAQETQYF.

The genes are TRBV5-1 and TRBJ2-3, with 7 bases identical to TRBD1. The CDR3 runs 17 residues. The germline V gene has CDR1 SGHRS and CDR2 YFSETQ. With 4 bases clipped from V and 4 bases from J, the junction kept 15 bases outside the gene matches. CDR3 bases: TGCGCCAGCAGCATGGACAGGAAGATGCCCCTACCAGATACGCAGTATTTT. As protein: CASSMDRKMPLPDTQYF.

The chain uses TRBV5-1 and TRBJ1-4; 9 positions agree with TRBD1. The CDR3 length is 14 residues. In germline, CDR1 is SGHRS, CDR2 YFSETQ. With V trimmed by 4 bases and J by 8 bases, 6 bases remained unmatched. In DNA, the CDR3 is TGCGCCAGCAGCGTGGGACAGGGAGACGAAAAACTGTTTTTT. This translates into CASSVGQGDEKLFF. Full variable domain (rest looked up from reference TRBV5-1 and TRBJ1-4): KAGVTQTPRYLIKTRGQQVTLSCSPISGHRSVSWYQQTPGQGLQFLFEYFSETQRNKGNFPGRFSGRQFSNSRSEMNVSTLELGDSALYLCASSVGQGDEKLFFGSGTQLSVL.

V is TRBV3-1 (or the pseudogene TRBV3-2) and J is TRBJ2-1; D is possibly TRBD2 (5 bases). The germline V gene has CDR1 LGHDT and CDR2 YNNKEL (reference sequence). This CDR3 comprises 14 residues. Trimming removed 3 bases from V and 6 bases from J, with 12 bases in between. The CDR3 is CASSHILDINEQFF. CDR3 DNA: TGTGCCAGCAGCCATATACTAGATATCAATGAGCAGTTCTTC.

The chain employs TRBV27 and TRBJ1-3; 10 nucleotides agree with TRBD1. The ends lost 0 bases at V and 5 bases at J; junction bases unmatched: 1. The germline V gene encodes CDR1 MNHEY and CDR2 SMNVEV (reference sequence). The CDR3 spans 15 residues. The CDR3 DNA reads TGTGCCAGCAGTTTATCGGGACAGGGGAGAAACACCATATATTTT. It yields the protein CASSLSGQGRNTIYF.

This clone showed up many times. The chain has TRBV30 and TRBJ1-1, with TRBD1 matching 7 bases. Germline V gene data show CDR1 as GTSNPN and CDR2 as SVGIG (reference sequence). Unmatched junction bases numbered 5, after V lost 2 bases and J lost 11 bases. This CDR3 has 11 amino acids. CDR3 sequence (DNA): TGTGCCTGGAGTCACAGGGGTCGGGCTTTCTTT. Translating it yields CAWSHRGRAFF.

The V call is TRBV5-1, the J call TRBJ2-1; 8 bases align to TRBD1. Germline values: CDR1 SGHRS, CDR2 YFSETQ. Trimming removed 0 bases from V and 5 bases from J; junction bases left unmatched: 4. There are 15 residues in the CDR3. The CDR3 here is CASSLDRGIDNEQFF. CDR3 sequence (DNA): TGCGCCAGCAGCTTGGACAGGGGGATAGACAATGAGCAGTTCTTC.

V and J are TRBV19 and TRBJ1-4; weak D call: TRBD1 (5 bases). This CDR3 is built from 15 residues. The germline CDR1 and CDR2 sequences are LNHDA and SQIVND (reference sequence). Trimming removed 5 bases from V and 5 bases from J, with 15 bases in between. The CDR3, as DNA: TGTGCCAGTAGTCCTCAGGACGGGGGGAATGAAAAACTGTTTTTT. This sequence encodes CASSPQDGGNEKLFF.

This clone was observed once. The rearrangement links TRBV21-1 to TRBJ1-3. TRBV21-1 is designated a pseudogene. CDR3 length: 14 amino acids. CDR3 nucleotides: TGTGCCAGCAGCGCGGGACGGAGTGGAAACACCATATATTTT. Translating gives CASSAGRSGNTIYF.